This T cell receptor beta chain was profiled in a study of T-cell memory formation after mild COVID-19. The wider study: Across donors, TCR clusters were largely donor specific. Study outcomes and limitations: Confirmation was lacking for SARS-CoV-2 specificity of second-wave clones that peaked on day 37. Shrinking CD4+ clones were chiefly CM and EM; CD8+ ones were chiefly EMRA.

For this clonotype: Its specificity is not known.

One entry per CDR3 protein results from TCRdb running MiXCR on the 5' RACE reads. The sample yields some 320,000 distinct CDR3 sequences, around an eighth seen once. This CDR3 is built from 15 residues. The V gene's germline CDR1 is DFQATT and CDR2 SNEGSKA (reference sequence). The V end lost 4 bases, the J end lost 5 bases, and 18 bases lay between the germline ends. Sequencing was performed on PBMCs or a T cell subset sorted from them (not recorded which). The clonotype was recovered from a man aged 18 to 29 who had mild COVID-19 (a few samples of this study predate the infection). Cell type and time point are not known. The chain employs TRBV20-1 and TRBJ1-5; TRBD1 might be the D (5 bases). In nucleotides, the CDR3 is TGCAGTGCTATCTCGTTTGGAGGGGAACATCAGCCCCAGCATTTT. Amino acids: CSAISFGGEHQPQHF.